The rows below give T cell receptor beta chains drawn from one sample of a study of patients and donors after allogeneic stem cell transplantation. Each CDR3 protein is one row after TCRdb ran MiXCR on the RT-PCR reads. There are roughly 190,000 distinct CDR3 sequences in the sample; around two fifths occur only once, and approximately 32% lies in the top ten. The sequenced material came from blood, either unsorted or a sorted T cell fraction (not recorded which). The receptor source for this set is a human donor who was either an allogeneic HSCT recipient or a stem cell or donor lymphocyte infusion donor (not recorded which). It is not recorded whose cells these are; they may come from a transplant donor. CDR3s include the opening cysteine and the closing phenylalanine or tryptophan. The D gene is left open where the match is weak. A row's size may be missing; if present it is once, few, many or a size class.

j_call	clone_size	v_call	d_call	cdr3_aa	cdr3_nt
TRBJ2-1	NA	TRBV15	TRBD2	CATSPGGGVDNEQFF	TGTGCCACCAGCCCAGGCGGGGGAGTTGACAATGAGCAGTTCTTC
TRBJ1-1	NA	TRBV29-1	NA	CSAGEMGTSHLEAFF	TGCAGCGCCGGGGAGATGGGGACATCTCACCTAGAAGCTTTCTTT
TRBJ1-1	few	TRBV20-1	TRBD1	CSASETGNWAEAFF	TGCAGTGCTAGCGAGACAGGGAATTGGGCTGAAGCTTTCTTT
TRBJ1-3	NA	TRBV6-5	NA	CASSSVDSGNTIYF	TGTGCCAGCAGTTCGGTCGACTCAGGAAACACCATATATTTT
TRBJ2-3	NA	TRBV4-2	NA	CASSQPLRTDTQYF	TGTGCCAGCAGCCAACCTCTACGCACAGATACGCAGTATTTT
TRBJ2-2	NA	TRBV7-8	TRBD1	CASSLIGILGQTNTGELFF	TGTGCCAGCAGCTTAATTGGGATCCTGGGACAGACGAACACCGGGGAGCTGTTTTTT
TRBJ1-6	NA	TRBV27	NA	CASTKIQGENSPLHF	TGTGCCAGCACCAAGATACAGGGTGAAAATTCACCCCTCCACTTT
TRBJ2-1	once	TRBV5-1	NA	CASSLVAPSSYNEQFF	TGCGCCAGCAGCTTGGTGGCGCCAAGCTCCTACAATGAGCAGTTCTTC
TRBJ1-1	NA	TRBV3-1	NA	CASNPFDNNPFSKAFF	TGTGCCAGCAACCCCTTCGATAATAACCCTTTCAGTAAAGCTTTCTTT
TRBJ2-5	NA	TRBV14	TRBD2	CASSQDDSASGSIETQYF	TGTGCCAGCAGCCAAGATGATTCGGCTAGCGGGAGTATAGAGACCCAGTACTTC
TRBJ1-1	few	TRBV30	NA	CAWRWETEAFF	TGTGCCTGGAGATGGGAAACTGAAGCTTTCTTT
TRBJ1-2	NA	TRBV5-1	NA	CASRLETPNYGYTF	TGCGCCAGCCGCCTAGAGACACCGAACTATGGCTACACCTTC
TRBJ2-1	few	TRBV12-3/TRBV12-4	NA	CASSLAFMANEQFF	TGTGCCAGCAGTCTAGCGTTCATGGCCAATGAGCAGTTCTTC
TRBJ1-1	few	TRBV10-3	NA	CAISESGRLDTEAFF	TGTGCCATCAGTGAGTCGGGCAGGTTGGACACTGAAGCTTTCTTT
TRBJ2-1	NA	TRBV20-1	NA	CSARDHGRQFF	TGCAGTGCTAGAGATCACGGACGGCAGTTCTTC
TRBJ1-2	few	TRBV9	NA	CASSVVGGSLSNYGYTF	TGTGCCAGCAGCGTAGTGGGGGGAAGCCTTTCTAACTATGGCTACACCTTC
TRBJ1-5	few	TRBV5-8	NA	CASSFWGGNQPQHF	TGTGCCAGCAGCTTTTGGGGGGGAAATCAGCCCCAGCATTTT
TRBJ1-1	NA	TRBV27	NA	CASSSTGRTEAFF	TGTGCCAGCAGTTCTACAGGGCGCACTGAAGCTTTCTTT
TRBJ1-2	NA	TRBV4-3	NA	CASSQDGSPIYGYTF	TGCGCCAGCAGCCAAGATGGCAGCCCAATCTATGGCTACACCTTC
TRBJ1-1	few	TRBV5-4	NA	CASSLAIWGDTEAFF	TGTGCCAGCAGCTTGGCGATCTGGGGCGACACTGAAGCTTTCTTT
TRBJ1-1	NA	TRBV7-9	TRBD1	CASSLAFGTGSTEAFF	TGTGCCAGCAGCTTAGCCTTCGGGACAGGGTCGACTGAAGCTTTCTTT
TRBJ1-1	NA	TRBV13	NA	CASSNETEAFF	TGTGCCAGCAGCAACGAGACTGAAGCTTTCTTT
TRBJ1-2	few	TRBV4-2	NA	CASSQAGGTYGYTF	TGTGCCAGCAGCCAAGCTGGGGGGACCTATGGCTACACCTTC
TRBJ2-3	NA	TRBV30	NA	CAWRPQGPTDTQYF	TGTGCCTGGAGACCTCAGGGCCCCACAGATACGCAGTATTTT
TRBJ1-2	NA	TRBV2	NA	CASSDGGGGYGYTF	TGTGCCAGCAGTGACGGTGGCGGAGGTTATGGCTACACCTTC
TRBJ1-1	NA	TRBV6-5	NA	CASSHTGTEAFF	TGTGCCAGCAGTCATACAGGGACTGAAGCTTTCTTT
TRBJ1-3	NA	TRBV7-2	NA	CASSLGGLGGNTIYF	TGTGCCAGCAGCTTAGGCGGACTAGGAGGAAACACCATATATTTT
TRBJ1-1	few	TRBV29-1	TRBD1	CSVDNDRGESPEAFF	TGCAGCGTTGACAATGACAGGGGAGAAAGTCCTGAAGCTTTCTTT
TRBJ2-7	NA	TRBV6-5	TRBD2	CASSYSQRAGGSYEQYF	TGTGCCAGCAGTTATTCTCAGAGAGCGGGAGGATCCTACGAGCAGTACTTC
TRBJ1-6	NA	TRBV14	NA	CASSLSGPTSPLHF	TGTGCCAGCAGCCTCTCCGGACCCACTTCACCCCTCCACTTT
TRBJ1-5	few	TRBV5-5	NA	CASSFSPGINQPQHF	TGTGCCAGCAGCTTTTCTCCGGGGATTAATCAGCCCCAGCATTTT
TRBJ1-1	few	TRBV29-1	NA	CSVRQTNTEAFF	TGCAGCGTTCGACAGACTAACACTGAAGCTTTCTTT
TRBJ1-2	NA	TRBV29-1	NA	CSVEDQDYGYTF	TGCAGCGTTGAAGACCAGGACTATGGCTACACCTTC
TRBJ1-1	NA	TRBV28	NA	CASSLFTGPNTEAFF	TGTGCCAGCAGTTTATTTACAGGACCTAACACTGAAGCTTTCTTT
TRBJ1-4	NA	TRBV7-9	NA	CASSPSPFRQENEKLFF	TGTGCCAGCAGCCCATCCCCTTTTCGACAGGAGAATGAAAAACTGTTTTTT
TRBJ1-5	few	TRBV7-8	NA	CASSLAGFNQPQHF	TGTGCCAGCAGCTTAGCGGGATTCAATCAGCCCCAGCATTTT
TRBJ1-1	NA	TRBV18	NA	CASSPTGSNTEAFF	TGTGCCAGCTCCCCGACAGGATCCAACACTGAAGCTTTCTTT
TRBJ2-7	NA	TRBV4-1	NA	CASSQDLGQIYEQYF	TGCGCCAGCAGCCAAGATCTGGGCCAGATCTACGAGCAGTACTTC
TRBJ1-1	NA	TRBV6-2/TRBV6-3	NA	CASSKGDLNTEAFF	TGTGCCAGCAGTAAAGGGGACCTGAACACTGAAGCTTTCTTT
TRBJ2-1	NA	TRBV12-3/TRBV12-4	TRBD2	CASSLAAGSYNEQFF	TGTGCCAGCAGTTTAGCAGCGGGATCCTACAATGAGCAGTTCTTC
TRBJ2-2	few	TRBV24-1	TRBD2	CATAGLAGTGELFF	TGTGCCACCGCGGGACTAGCGGGAACCGGGGAGCTGTTTTTT